The following is a T cell receptor (beta chain) sequence with its context. With 2 bases removed from V and 0 bases from J, the gap between germline ends came to 14 bases. CDR1 and CDR2 from the germline V gene are MNHNY and SVGAGI (reference sequence). The CDR3 has 16 residues. Every sample had a minimum of 6 million PBMCs isolated. The source of the sample is a study of blood T cells in healthy people across ages. Alongside a J-beta primer mix, a sample-barcoded 5' primer served in a second PCR lasting 7 to 11 cycles. Via MiXCR, TCRdb re-called the 5' RACE reads, giving one row per CDR3 protein. Of about 680,000 distinct CDR3 sequences detected, roughly 50% appear once; the ten largest clones hold 25% to 35%.

The chain combines TRBV6-6 with TRBJ2-7; D not resolved. This receptor was identified in a woman aged 55-69 years in good health. The sequenced sample consisted of blood. The CDR3 DNA is TGTGCCAGCAGTTACCACGGGCAGGCTAGCTCCTACGAGCAGTACTTC. It specifies CASSYHGQASSYEQYF.